This is a list of T cell receptor beta chains from one sample in a study of metastatic and nonmetastatic thyroid tumors. MiXCR was used by TCRdb to re-call the PCR reads. The profile covers 20,000 to 25,000 clones, with roughly 13% appearing a single time and around 24% taken by the ten largest. The sequencing input was blood. The receptors come from a female donor with papillary thyroid cancer or a benign thyroid nodule (not recorded which). Some clones in this sample may be carry-over from other donors' samples. Both conserved end residues are part of each CDR3. Each record gives: clone size, D gene, J gene, V gene, CDR3 protein, CDR3 DNA. The D gene is left open where the match is weak. Where a row states a size, it is once, few, many or the class of an expanded clone; other rows omit it.

>many|TRBD1|TRBJ2-6|TRBV20-1
CSARDRYRGALSGANVLTF
TGCAGTGCTAGAGATCGGTACAGGGGGGCCCTCTCTGGGGCCAACGTCCTGACTTTC
>many|NA|TRBJ2-7|TRBV11-2
CASSRGANEQYF
TGTGCCAGCAGCCGCGGCGCTAACGAGCAGTACTTC
>many|NA|TRBJ2-5|TRBV10-2
CASTQAQGETQYF
TGCGCCAGCACTCAGGCCCAGGGGGAGACCCAGTACTTC
>many|NA|TRBJ2-3|TRBV4-2
CASSQTPGDTQYF
TGTGCCAGCAGCCAGACCCCAGGGGATACGCAGTATTTT
>few|TRBD2|TRBJ2-2|TRBV6-2/TRBV6-3
CASIPGTSHGSGELFF
TGTGCCAGCATACCCGGGACTAGCCACGGTAGTGGGGAGCTTTTTTTT
>many|NA|TRBJ1-1|TRBV19
CASSPGRMNTEAFF
TGTGCCAGTAGCCCGGGACGGATGAACACTGAAGCTTTCTTT
>many|TRBD1|TRBJ2-1|TRBV11-2
CASRSIRDRGHEQFF
TGTGCCAGCAGATCCATCCGGGACAGGGGCCATGAGCAGTTCTTC
>many|TRBD1|TRBJ1-2|TRBV6-6
CASSYLLTGADYGYTF
TGTGCCAGCAGTTACCTTTTGACAGGGGCAGACTATGGCTACACCTTC
>many|TRBD1|TRBJ2-7|TRBV20-1
CSARDLQGAGEQYF
TGCAGTGCTAGAGATCTGCAGGGGGCAGGGGAGCAGTACTTC
>many|NA|TRBJ1-2|TRBV5-5
CASSLEQGYGYTF
TGTGCCAGCAGCTTGGAACAGGGCTATGGCTACACCTTC
>many|NA|TRBJ2-2|TRBV6-2/TRBV6-3
CASSYFGVAGELFF
TGTGCCAGCAGTTACTTCGGGGTCGCCGGGGAGCTGTTTTTT
>many|TRBD1|TRBJ1-1|TRBV12-5
CASGWTGASEAFF
TGTGCTAGTGGGTGGACAGGGGCTTCCGAAGCTTTCTTT
>many|NA|TRBJ1-4|TRBV7-2
CASSSPREANEKLFF
TGTGCCAGCAGCTCCCCCAGGGAGGCCAATGAAAAACTGTTTTTT
>medium-sized|NA|TRBJ1-1|TRBV6-2/TRBV6-3
CATAPGSTEAFF
TGTGCCACCGCCCCGGGGAGCACTGAAGCTTTCTTT
>many|NA|TRBJ1-2|TRBV5-5
CASSFSNYGYTF
TGTGCCAGCAGCTTTTCCAACTATGGCTACACCTTC
>medium-sized|NA|TRBJ2-7|TRBV12-3/TRBV12-4
CASNKGGPYEQYF
TGTGCCAGCAACAAAGGGGGACCGTACGAGCAGTACTTC
>many|TRBD2|TRBJ2-3|TRBV5-4
CASSSTSGGASTDTQYF
TGTGCCAGCAGCTCTACTAGCGGGGGGGCCTCCACAGATACGCAGTATTTT
>many|NA|TRBJ2-7|TRBV18
CASSPGRQGPIYEQYF
TGTGCCAGCTCACCAGGGAGGCAGGGCCCGATCTACGAGCAGTACTTC
>many|NA|TRBJ1-1|TRBV3-1
CASSLRDKNTEAFF
TGTGCCAGCAGCCTCCGGGACAAGAACACTGAAGCTTTCTTT
>medium-sized|NA|TRBJ2-1|TRBV6-1
CAGMSGVNEQFF
TGTGCCGGGATGTCAGGGGTCAATGAGCAGTTCTTC
>many|NA|TRBJ2-1|TRBV6-1
CASSPTSGAQYNEQFF
TGTGCCAGCAGTCCTACCTCAGGGGCCCAGTACAATGAGCAGTTCTTC
>many|NA|TRBJ1-1|TRBV20-1
CSASGGRVTAEAFF
TGCAGTGCTAGCGGTGGAAGGGTAACGGCTGAAGCTTTCTTT
>many|TRBD1|TRBJ1-2|TRBV9
CASSALTGEDGYTF
TGTGCCAGCAGCGCCCTCACAGGGGAGGATGGCTACACCTTC
>many|TRBD1|TRBJ1-3|TRBV5-1
CASSPTGISGNTIYF
TGCGCCAGCAGCCCGACAGGGATCTCTGGAAACACCATATATTTT
>many|TRBD1|TRBJ1-1|TRBV27
CASSFRQGSTEAFF
TGTGCCAGCAGTTTTCGACAGGGTAGCACTGAAGCTTTCTTT
>NA|TRBD1|TRBJ1-5|TRBV4-3
CASSQDRGDSNQPQHF
TGCGCCAGCAGCCAAGACAGGGGGGATAGCAATCAGCCCCAGCATTTT
>many|NA|TRBJ2-7|TRBV4-2
CASSQGDGDGSYEQYF
TGTGCCAGCAGCCAAGGGGACGGGGACGGCTCCTACGAGCAGTACTTC
>medium-sized|NA|TRBJ2-7|TRBV12-3/TRBV12-4
CASSEWPYEQYF
TGTGCCAGCAGCGAATGGCCCTACGAGCAGTACTTC
>NA|TRBD1|TRBJ2-7|TRBV5-1
CASSLTGGTSSYEQYF
TGCGCCAGCAGCTTGACAGGGGGGACAAGCTCCTACGAGCAGTACTTC
>many|NA|TRBJ1-4|TRBV2
CASSEEGRRLNEKLFF
TGTGCCAGCAGTGAAGAGGGCCGAAGGCTTAATGAAAAACTGTTTTTT
>NA|TRBD1|TRBJ2-7|TRBV28
CASSFLGWGQGLRWAYEQYF
TGTGCCAGCAGTTTCCTTGGTTGGGGACAGGGTTTAAGGTGGGCCTACGAGCAGTACTTC
>many|TRBD1|TRBJ1-2|TRBV5-6
CASSLEGAPLANYGYTF
TGTGCCAGCAGCTTGGAGGGGGCCCCTCTTGCTAACTATGGCTACACCTTC
>NA|TRBD1|TRBJ1-6|TRBV12-3/TRBV12-4
CASSPGQGKDSPLHF
TGTGCCAGCAGTCCGGGACAGGGGAAGGATTCACCCCTCCACTTT
>once|NA|TRBJ1-2|TRBV20-1
CSARVGVLGQMRIGYTF
TGCAGTGCTAGAGTAGGAGTTTTAGGACAGATGAGGATCGGCTACACCTTC
>NA|TRBD2|TRBJ2-7|TRBV4-1
CASIPGSASGRNEQYF
TGCGCCAGCATCCCAGGTAGTGCTAGCGGGAGAAACGAGCAGTACTTC
>NA|TRBD2|TRBJ2-5|TRBV4-1
CASSHGTSGGGETQYF
TGCGCCAGCAGCCACGGGACTAGCGGGGGTGGGGAGACCCAGTACTTC
>many|NA|TRBJ1-1|TRBV29-1
CSASTPRDTEAFF
TGCAGCGCCTCCACCCCGCGGGACACTGAAGCTTTCTTT
>many|TRBD2|TRBJ2-6|TRBV5-1
CASSPGLAASGANVLTF
TGCGCCAGCAGCCCCGGACTAGCAGCATCTGGGGCCAACGTCCTGACTTTC
>medium-sized|NA|TRBJ2-7|TRBV6-1
CASSADSFSYEQYF
TGTGCCAGCAGTGCAGACAGCTTCTCCTACGAGCAGTACTTC
>many|TRBD2|TRBJ2-7|TRBV20-1
CSAETSGGSYEQYF
TGCAGTGCCGAGACTAGCGGGGGCTCCTACGAGCAGTACTTC